This T cell receptor beta chain was identified in a study of blood T cell repertoires in COVID-19. TCRdb's table, derived via immunoSEQ multiplex PCR, lists solely in-frame clones and lacks some. The data hold about 270,000 clones, with around 90% observed a single time. The sequenced material came from PBMCs or T cells enriched from blood (not recorded which). The clonotype was recovered from a woman in her forties or fifties who had recovered from COVID-19.

For the CDR3, the DNA is TGTGCCTACTACCAGACAGGGGACTATGGCTACACCTTC. Residues: CAYYQTGDYGYTF. The gene calls are TRBV30 and TRBJ1-2, with 8 bases matching TRBD1. Germline CDR1 is GTSNPN and CDR2 is SVGIG (reference sequence). CDR3 length: 13 amino acids. Trimming at V came to 7 bases and at J to 3 bases, leaving 7 bases not matched to a gene. The complete variable domain, with remaining parts taken from reference TRBV30 and TRBJ1-2, reads SQTIHQWPATLVQPVGSPLSLECTVEGTSNPNLYWYRQAAGRGLQLLFYSVGIGQISSEVPQNLSASRPQDRQFILSSKKLLLSDSGFYLCAYYQTGDYGYTFGSGTRLTVV.